The rows below give T cell receptor beta chains drawn from one sample of a study of post-analysis software for immune sequencing data. TCRdb used MiXCR to reprocess the PCR reads, holding one entry per CDR3 protein. The table shows some 890,000 distinct CDR3 sequences, with approximately 50% occurring only once. The source material was blood. These receptors were obtained from a girl aged 5 to 17 with multiple sclerosis. Both conserved end residues are part of each CDR3. The D gene is left open where the match is weak. Only some rows state a clone size, as once, few, many or a class for expanded clones.

cdr3_length: 16
v_call: TRBV7-6
j_call: TRBJ2-5
d_call: NA
clone_size: NA
cdr3_aa: CASSRRSSGSQEAQYF
cdr3_nt: TGTGCCAGCAGCCGTAGGTCATCAGGGTCTCAAGAGGCCCAGTACTTC

cdr3_length: 14
v_call: TRBV6-1
j_call: TRBJ2-1
d_call: NA
clone_size: NA
cdr3_aa: CASSPWGAYNEQFF
cdr3_nt: TGTGCCAGCTCTCCTTGGGGAGCTTACAATGAGCAGTTCTTC

cdr3_length: 11
v_call: TRBV6-5
j_call: TRBJ1-1
d_call: NA
clone_size: NA
cdr3_aa: CASSFHTSAFF
cdr3_nt: TGTGCCAGCAGTTTTCATACCTCGGCTTTCTTT

cdr3_length: 16
v_call: TRBV7-8
j_call: TRBJ2-3
d_call: NA
clone_size: NA
cdr3_aa: CASSPAGHPSTDTQYF
cdr3_nt: TGTGCCAGCAGCCCGGCGGGACACCCTAGCACAGATACGCAGTATTTT

cdr3_length: 16
v_call: TRBV5-6
j_call: TRBJ2-3
d_call: TRBD2
clone_size: NA
cdr3_aa: CASSFGRGGSTDTQYF
cdr3_nt: TGTGCCAGCAGCTTCGGGCGGGGGGGGAGCACAGATACGCAGTATTTT

cdr3_length: 13
v_call: TRBV5-1
j_call: TRBJ1-1
d_call: NA
clone_size: NA
cdr3_aa: CASSSTWNTEAFF
cdr3_nt: TGCGCCAGCAGCTCAACATGGAACACTGAAGCTTTCTTT

cdr3_length: 12
v_call: TRBV6-1
j_call: TRBJ1-5
d_call: NA
clone_size: NA
cdr3_aa: CASTRANQPQHF
cdr3_nt: TGTGCCAGCACAAGGGCCAATCAGCCCCAGCATTTT

cdr3_length: 16
v_call: TRBV5-1
j_call: TRBJ1-6
d_call: NA
clone_size: NA
cdr3_aa: CASSLGGQGKSSPLHF
cdr3_nt: TGCGCCAGCAGCTTGGGGGGCCAGGGGAAATCCTCACCCCTCCACTTT

cdr3_length: 15
v_call: TRBV20-1
j_call: TRBJ2-3
d_call: TRBD1
clone_size: NA
cdr3_aa: CSAGSGQGNTDTQYF
cdr3_nt: TGCAGTGCTGGGTCCGGACAGGGGAACACAGATACGCAGTATTTT

cdr3_length: 14
v_call: TRBV12-3/TRBV12-4
j_call: TRBJ2-7
d_call: TRBD1
clone_size: few
cdr3_aa: CASGNRGQNYEQYF
cdr3_nt: TGTGCCAGCGGGAATAGGGGACAGAATTACGAGCAGTACTTC

cdr3_length: 16
v_call: TRBV6-5
j_call: TRBJ1-1
d_call: NA
clone_size: NA
cdr3_aa: CASSLRRARGYTEAFF
cdr3_nt: TGTGCCAGCAGTTTGAGGCGAGCCCGGGGTTACACTGAAGCTTTCTTT

cdr3_length: 14
v_call: TRBV5-1
j_call: TRBJ2-7
d_call: NA
clone_size: NA
cdr3_aa: CASSGSQGRYEQYF
cdr3_nt: TGCGCCAGCAGCGGTTCCCAGGGTCGTTACGAGCAGTACTTC

cdr3_length: 13
v_call: TRBV29-1
j_call: TRBJ2-5
d_call: TRBD1
clone_size: NA
cdr3_aa: CSAGQRLAETQYF
cdr3_nt: TGCAGCGCGGGACAGCGCCTGGCAGAGACCCAGTACTTC